The entry below gives a single T cell receptor (beta chain) sequence along with its context. This clonotype came up a few times. Its antigen is not yet known. Per-base qualities were not stored, and no clone one base away is much larger. This entry is derived from a study of post-analysis software for immune sequencing data (dated by TCRdb to between 2015 and 2016). Concerning the study at large: Relapsing-remitting, secondary progressive and progressive-relapsing multiple sclerosis were recorded as disease courses, and subtype annotation was lacking for some patients. The patient repertoires were set against about eleven previously published healthy control repertoires from donors whose ages ranged from roughly 6 to 25 years. A subset of samples was prepared in parallel using single-end sample barcoding, then pooled and co-amplified after Illumina adapter ligation. Here is what the overall study found, with its caveats: Direct clustering with F measure revealed strong co-clustering of samples prepared in the same batch, which led to a batch-effect correction. The control group was slightly older than the multiple sclerosis patient group. Significantly higher frequencies in patients than in controls were found for roughly 5 TRBV segments, including TRBV5-6, TRBV5-1 and TRBV20-1. Multiple sclerosis patients had significantly lower normalized Chao1 diversity than controls, a result that suggests substantial peripheral T-cell clonal expansion.

TCR beta repertoires were profiled from peripheral blood of 13 young patients with multiple sclerosis to demonstrate the VDJtools post-analysis software. Multiple sclerosis patients were children and adolescents aged about 6 to 16 years. Libraries came from PCR. Sequencing was carried out with an Illumina HiSeq 2500. Unique molecular identifiers were incorporated into TCR beta cDNA libraries to reduce PCR and sequencing biases. Per 1 to 10 million input T cells, approximately 500,000 cDNA molecules were obtained, such that each molecule approximated one T cell. Patient libraries were prepared and sequenced with the same protocol used for the earlier healthy control dataset. Within a given batch, samples were prepared together, multiplexed and sequenced on the same HiSeq lane. The authors' pipeline ran thus. MIGEC handled the raw barcoded reads, throwing out single-read molecular identifier groups before consensus assembly and CDR3 extraction. Clonotype tables were post-analysed with VDJtools, normalizing diversity by down-sampling all datasets to the smallest sample size. In repertoire overlap clustering, CDR3 amino acid sequences, but not nucleotide sequences, were matched to correct batch-related cross-sample contamination. The raw public data were reprocessed by TCRdb itself: fastp quality trimming at Q25, MiXCR clonotype calling, in-frame beta chains only. Rows are unified per CDR3 protein, each entry keeping the most common DNA and genes. TCRdb, not the authors, supplied the V and J calls. The sample includes roughly 580,000 distinct CDR3 sequences, with 44% observed a single time. The ten largest clones take up around 1.7% of the sample.

From cysteine to phenylalanine, the CDR3 is 14 amino acids long. Here the CDR3 DNA is all that survives: 42 bases in frame from base 1. The V and J ends are trimmed by 3 bases and 3 bases, leaving 11 bases between them. Input material: blood. This sequence was found in a girl aged 10-17 years with multiple sclerosis. The sequence is built from TRBV12-3 or TRBV12-4 and TRBJ2-5; the D gene is perhaps TRBD2, on 5 matching bases. The CDR3 protein sequence reads: CASSLGALEETQYF. The DNA is TGTGCCAGCAGTTTGGGAGCGCTCGAAGAGACCCAGTACTTC.